The rows below give T cell receptor beta chains drawn from one sample of a study of technical replicates of blood from a handful of donors. TCRdb keeps only in-frame clones here, not all; method: immunoSEQ multiplex PCR. The table records about 93,000 clones, nearly 97% of them present only once. The source material was T cells isolated from PBMCs. The source of these receptors is a human donor in good health. The conserved cysteine and the conserved F or W are not part of the CDR3 here. Fields, in order: V gene, D gene, J gene, CDR3 protein. A D gene is named only where the DNA matches it firmly.

V gene: TRBV6-6
D gene: -
J gene: TRBJ1-5
CDR3 protein: ASRGDQPQH

V gene: TRBV5-1
D gene: TRBD2
J gene: TRBJ2-1
CDR3 protein: ASSLATSAYNEQF

V gene: TRBV6-6
D gene: TRBD1
J gene: TRBJ1-5
CDR3 protein: ASSVGTGGTQPQH

V gene: TRBV6-1
D gene: -
J gene: TRBJ1-5
CDR3 protein: ASSVTGPFSNQPQH

V gene: TRBV5-1
D gene: -
J gene: TRBJ1-1
CDR3 protein: ASSPGLVFFDGTEAF

V gene: TRBV5-4
D gene: -
J gene: TRBJ1-2
CDR3 protein: ASRLRDSDYGYT

V gene: TRBV7-8
D gene: -
J gene: TRBJ2-1
CDR3 protein: ASSRLVNEQF

V gene: TRBV6-5
D gene: -
J gene: TRBJ2-1
CDR3 protein: ASSYSLTTEQF

V gene: TRBV4-1
D gene: -
J gene: TRBJ2-5
CDR3 protein: ASSQGTGSQETQY

V gene: TRBV4-2
D gene: -
J gene: TRBJ2-7
CDR3 protein: ASSPRLSQPSEQY

V gene: TRBV6-1
D gene: -
J gene: TRBJ1-1
CDR3 protein: ASIPGLSETEAF

V gene: TRBV5-1
D gene: -
J gene: TRBJ1-1
CDR3 protein: ASSPKKVWSGPAEAF

V gene: TRBV7-6
D gene: -
J gene: TRBJ1-1
CDR3 protein: ASSLVGSQTEAF

V gene: TRBV5-1
D gene: -
J gene: TRBJ1-1
CDR3 protein: ASSLGGNAEAF

V gene: TRBV27
D gene: TRBD2
J gene: TRBJ2-1
CDR3 protein: ASTSGRAVEQF

V gene: TRBV7-8
D gene: -
J gene: TRBJ2-2
CDR3 protein: ASSPRGTGELF

V gene: TRBV2
D gene: TRBD1
J gene: TRBJ1-2
CDR3 protein: ASREGTGDYVSGYT